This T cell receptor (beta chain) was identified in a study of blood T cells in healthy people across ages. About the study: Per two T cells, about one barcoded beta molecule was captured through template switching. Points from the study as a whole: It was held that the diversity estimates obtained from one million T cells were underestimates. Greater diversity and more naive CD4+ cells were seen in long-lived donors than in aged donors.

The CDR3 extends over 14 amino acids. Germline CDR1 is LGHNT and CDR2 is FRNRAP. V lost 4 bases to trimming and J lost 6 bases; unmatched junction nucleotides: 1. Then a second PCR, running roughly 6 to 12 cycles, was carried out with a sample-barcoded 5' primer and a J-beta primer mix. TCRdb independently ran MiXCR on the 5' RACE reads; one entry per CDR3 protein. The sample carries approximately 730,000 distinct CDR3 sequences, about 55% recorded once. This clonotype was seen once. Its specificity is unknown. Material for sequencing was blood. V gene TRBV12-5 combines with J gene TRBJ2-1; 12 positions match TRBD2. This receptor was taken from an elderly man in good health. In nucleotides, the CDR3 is TGTGCTAGTGGTTCTAGCGGGAGGGCCAATGAGCAGTTCTTC. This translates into CASGSSGRANEQFF.